Shown below are 5 T cell receptor beta chains from a single sample sequenced in a study of blood T cell repertoires in COVID-19. Sequencing was performed with immunoSEQ multiplex PCR; in TCRdb, only in-frame clones are kept and a portion is missing. The repertoire consists of about 97,000 clones, with 90% occurring once and the leading ten covering about 1.8%. Sequencing input: peripheral blood. These receptor sequences come from a man aged 55-75 years with acute or convalescent COVID-19.

This rearrangement joins TRBV6-1 to TRBJ1-5; D remains ambiguous. Germline lookup yields CDR1 MNHNS and CDR2 SASEGT. V was pared by 2 bases and J by 9 bases, with 11 bases between. This CDR3 spans 13 amino acids. The CDR3 DNA reads TGTGCCAGCAGTGAACTTGCTCGGGGGCCCCAGCATTTT. Its translation: CASSELARGPQHF.

The chain recombines TRBV5-8 with TRBJ2-2, with 11 nucleotides matching TRBD1. J was trimmed by 3 bases and V by 4 bases; bases with no gene match: 8. Germline values: CDR1 SGHTS, CDR2 YDEGEE. The CDR3 loop spans 17 amino acids. For the CDR3, the DNA is TGTGCCAGCAGCCCCTGGCTGGGACAGGGGGACACCGGGGAGCTGTTTTTT. Amino acids: CASSPWLGQGDTGELFF.

The chain employs TRBV19 and TRBJ1-2; D possibly corresponds to TRBD1 (6 bases). Trimming pared 5 bases from V and 4 bases from J, leaving 14 bases between. This CDR3 has 14 amino acids. Germline CDR1 LNHDA, CDR2 SQIVND (reference sequence). CDR3 residues: CASSFEDRSYGYTF. The CDR3 DNA sequence: TGTGCCAGTAGTTTTGAGGACAGATCCTATGGCTACACCTTC.

This chain joins TRBV19 and TRBJ2-2, with D perhaps TRBD1 (5 bases). The CDR3 consists of 14 residues. Trimming cost V 5 bases and J 4 bases, with 11 bases left between them. Germline lookup yields CDR1 LNHDA and CDR2 SQIVND (reference sequence). CDR3 sequence: CASSVQGFTGELFF. The CDR3 bases are TGTGCCAGTAGTGTTCAGGGTTTCACCGGGGAGCTGTTTTTT.

The rearrangement uses TRBV11-2 and TRBJ2-3, with 8 positions matching TRBD1. Germline V gene sequence: CDR1 SGHAT, CDR2 FQNNGV. The CDR3 has 17 residues. V shed 5 bases, J shed 5 bases, and the junction held 15 bases outside the gene matches. The CDR3 nucleotides read TGTGCCAGCAGCACCCCCAGGGGGCGGAGGGGTATAGATACGCAGTATTTT. Its protein is CASSTPRGRRGIDTQYF.